Described below is a single T cell receptor beta chain sequence and its context. Ten or more counts support this clonotype. The specificity of this receptor is unknown. No base-level quality is on record; no much larger clone is a single base apart. The data derive from a study of T cells in Graves' hyperthyroidism and ophthalmopathy (dated by TCRdb to about 2019). With regard to the full study: Peripheral blood was sampled at the time of initial diagnosis, prior to any treatment. TCR V-J signatures able to tell the groups apart were searched for in a discovery cohort of 95 or so patients, of whom around 43 had Graves' ophthalmopathy and 55 to 65 had stable Graves' hyperthyroidism. An independent validation cohort of 18 to 20 hyperthyroidism patients and 17 patients who later progressed to ophthalmopathy tested prospective prediction of ophthalmopathy. For training and testing, the approximately 92 patients in the discovery cohort were randomly divided in a 7:3 ratio. In addition, the study compared T-cell repertoires in thyroid tissue and in blood from about 6 Graves' hyperthyroidism patients. Once sampling was done, hyperthyroidism patients were given methimazole at a starting dose of 30 mg daily, whereas ophthalmopathy patients were given high-dose intravenous methylprednisolone. The paper reports TCR Vbeta CDR3 sequencing of roughly 140 peripheral blood samples: approximately 41 ophthalmopathy, 70 to 85 hyperthyroidism and approximately 17 progressor patients.

From its cysteine to its phenylalanine, the CDR3 spans 14 amino acids. Just the 42-base CDR3 DNA is kept, in frame starting at base 1. V is shortened by 4 bases, J by 10 bases, and the region joining them spans 14 bases. CDR1 and CDR2 are drawn from the germline V gene: MDHEN, SYDVKM. The TCR beta CDR3 regions were amplified from RNA transcripts. The first round of RT-PCR for the TCR CDR3 was performed with the HTBI primer set and the Qiagen OneStep RT-PCR kit. The libraries were constructed in a second round of multiplex PCR and then size-selected and purified. Libraries were sequenced paired-end with 100 bp reads on an Illumina HiSeq2000. In the original analysis: SOAPnuke was used to process the raw data, throwing out any read that contained adapters or uncalled bases, had a mean Phred below 15, or lacked an exact constant-primer or identifier match. COPE v1.2.5 was used to merge high-quality paired reads, and clonotypes were defined as unique nucleotide sequences. Clonotypes were aligned to IMGT TRBV, TRBD and TRBJ reference segments using MiTCR v1.1. The analysis was restricted to V-J combinations with a frequency above 0.0001, which together covered 99.2% of the repertoires. A TCS score was defined as the ratio between F50 (clonal expansion) and ExV (chaos), using BLOSUM62-based TCRdist between CDR3 peptides within each V-J. Welch's t-statistics and random forest reduced several hundred V-J features to 13, which were used in a naive Bayes classifier (R e1071). TCRdb applied fastp at Q25 and MiXCR to the public reads, then kept only in-frame beta chains. Merged by CDR3 protein, the rows form single entries marked with the most common genes and DNA. The V and J calls, along with clone size, are taken from TCRdb and not from the paper's own processing. The table for this sample lists roughly 660,000 distinct CDR3 sequences; around a sixth of them were counted only once. The ten largest clones capture around 15% of the sample.

On the study overall, not on this receptor specifically: Blood samples also contained most of the expanded thyroid clonotypes (frequency above 0.001), which suggests that blood repertoires may reflect thyroid immune responses. In validation, the model predicted progression to ophthalmopathy a median of roughly 6.1 months before onset, with roughly 70% sensitivity and about 72% specificity. Ophthalmopathy was separated from stable hyperthyroidism by a 13 V-J signature model, with around 90% sensitivity and about 81% specificity obtained in cross-validation and 80%/75% obtained in testing. Sample size was not statistically predetermined, and investigators were not blinded to group allocation.

Graves' hyperthyroidism was defined as stable when no progression to ophthalmopathy occurred over 18 months of follow-up. Hyperthyroidism patients were aged 18 to 65 years and newly diagnosed, with disease duration of less than 2 months. Any patient with an uncontrolled infection, another autoimmune disease, pregnancy or lactation was excluded. Diagnoses were established on the basis of clinical symptoms, serum thyroxine and TRAb, thyroid ultrasound, and orbital computed tomography. PBMCs were isolated from about 10 ml of fresh peripheral blood by Ficoll-Paque density gradient centrifugation. Total RNA was extracted with Trizol reagent, and quality was checked on an Agilent 2100 Bioanalyzer.

The chain couples TRBV28 to TRBJ1-6; a weak D assignment points to TRBD1 (6 bases agree). The clonotype comes from a man aged 45 to 65 with Graves' hyperthyroidism. The specimen sequenced was blood. Read as DNA, the sequence is TGTGCCAGCAGTTCTTGGACAGTTAGATCACCCCTCCACTTT. Its protein reads: CASSSWTVRSPLHF.